These T cell receptor beta chains were read from a single sample in a study of T cells in Graves' hyperthyroidism and ophthalmopathy. TCRdb reanalysed the multiplex PCR reads using MiXCR and keeps one entry per CDR3 protein. The sample consists of roughly 700,000 distinct CDR3 sequences, approximately 14% of them appearing once. The sequencing input was blood. Receptors originate from a woman younger than 30 with Graves' hyperthyroidism. CDR3s include the opening cysteine and the closing phenylalanine or tryptophan. D genes are given only for firm matches. Clone size, where shown, is once, few, many, or a class for clones that have expanded.

j_call clone_size d_call v_call cdr3_nt cdr3_aa
TRBJ1-3 many TRBD1 TRBV3-1 TGTGCCAGCAGCCACCGTGGACAGGGCGGGCGAAACACCATATATTTT CASSHRGQGGRNTIYF
TRBJ1-4 few . TRBV2 TGTGCCAGCAGTGGTACCAGTCCCAATGAAAAACTGTTTTTT CASSGTSPNEKLFF
TRBJ2-1 few TRBD1 TRBV28 TGTGCCAGCAGTTTATACGGACAGGGCTCCTACAATGAGCAGTTCTTC CASSLYGQGSYNEQFF
TRBJ1-1 many . TRBV28 TGTGCCAGCAGTCGCGGCGGGGCGAACACTGAAGCTTTCTTT CASSRGGANTEAFF
TRBJ2-5 . TRBD2 TRBV12-3/TRBV12-4 TGTGCCAGCAGTTTTATTGGCGGGAGCGAAGAGACCCAGTACTTC CASSFIGGSEETQYF
TRBJ2-6 . TRBD1 TRBV7-3 TGTGCCAGCAGCACCGGGACAGCTTGGTCTGGGGCCAACGTCCTGACTTTC CASSTGTAWSGANVLTF
TRBJ1-1 many TRBD1 TRBV11-2 TGTGCCAGCAGCTCACAGGGGTCAAACACTGAAGCTTTCTTT CASSSQGSNTEAFF
TRBJ2-1 . TRBD2 TRBV12-3/TRBV12-4 TGTGCCAGCAGACCTCAGCGGGAGCGGTACAATGAGCAGTTCTTC CASRPQRERYNEQFF
TRBJ2-1 . TRBD2 TRBV5-1 TGCGCCAGCAGCTTGGGAGCGGGAGGGCCGGCGAATGAGCAGTTCTTC CASSLGAGGPANEQFF
TRBJ2-1 . . TRBV10-1 TGCGCCAGCAGTGAGTCGCTGTACAATGAGCAGTTCTTC CASSESLYNEQFF
TRBJ2-2 few TRBD1 TRBV6-1 TGTGCCAGCAGGAAAAACAGGGGGCGCGGCACCGGGGAGCTGTTTTTT CASRKNRGRGTGELFF
TRBJ1-5 many TRBD1 TRBV18 TGTGCCAGCTCACCGTCGGGACAGGGTTATCAGCCCCAGCATTTT CASSPSGQGYQPQHF
TRBJ2-2 . . TRBV28 TGTGCCAGCAGTTTGAGGATGAACACCGGGGAGCTGTTTTTT CASSLRMNTGELFF
TRBJ2-7 . TRBD2 TRBV2 TGTGCCAAGACTAGCGGGAGTCTAGACGAGCAGTACTTC CAKTSGSLDEQYF
TRBJ1-2 few . TRBV9 TGTGCCAGCAGAAATGCGGGGCAGGCGCCTAACTATGGCTACACCTTC CASRNAGQAPNYGYTF
TRBJ2-1 . TRBD1 TRBV11-2 TGTGCCAGCAGCTTAGATTATGCGGGACAGGGGGGATTCAATGAGCAGTTCTTC CASSLDYAGQGGFNEQFF
TRBJ2-3 . . TRBV7-9 TGTGCCAGCAGCCGAGACGGCGGGCATACGCAGTATTTT CASSRDGGHTQYF
TRBJ1-1 few . TRBV27 TGTGCCAGCAGTCGACGGCCGAACACTGAAGCTTTCTTT CASSRRPNTEAFF
TRBJ1-5 many . TRBV5-8 TGTGCCAGCAGCTCCGCGGACCGAAGCAATCAGCCCCAGCATTTT CASSSADRSNQPQHF
TRBJ1-4 few . TRBV18 TGTGCCAGCTCACCGAGGGGCGGCGGGGAAAAACTGTTTTTT CASSPRGGGEKLFF
TRBJ1-2 few . TRBV9 TGTGCCAGCAGCGTAGAGGGTAGGGGCTTCTATGGCTACACCTTC CASSVEGRGFYGYTF
TRBJ2-5 . TRBD1 TRBV20-1 TGCAATGCTGGACAGGGTGGTGAGACCCAGTACTTC CNAGQGGETQYF
TRBJ2-1 many TRBD2 TRBV7-2 TGTGCCAGCAGCCAGGTACTAGCGGGGCTTTACAATGAGCAGTTCTTC CASSQVLAGLYNEQFF
TRBJ2-7 . . TRBV6-1 TGTGCCAGCTCTCCCTCGCCAGGGACCTACGAGCAGTACTTC CASSPSPGTYEQYF
TRBJ2-5 many TRBD1 TRBV7-2 TGTGCCAGCAGCTTAGCGGGACAGGGAGAGACCCAGTACTTC CASSLAGQGETQYF
TRBJ2-7 many . TRBV12-3/TRBV12-4 TGTGCCAGCAGTCCCACAGGGACGGGGGAGCAGTACTTC CASSPTGTGEQYF
TRBJ1-2 . . TRBV28 TGTGCCAGCAGTTTCCCCGGCGCAGACTATGGCTACACCTTC CASSFPGADYGYTF
TRBJ1-2 . TRBD1 TRBV29-1 TGCAGCGTGATACAGGGGGATGGCTACACCTTC CSVIQGDGYTF
TRBJ2-1 many TRBD2 TRBV6-2/TRBV6-3 TGTGCCAGCAGTTACCGGACTAGCGCTTACAATGAGCAGTTCTTC CASSYRTSAYNEQFF
TRBJ1-5 few . TRBV6-1 TGTGCCAGCAGTGACAGACCTAGCAATCAGCCCCAGCATTTT CASSDRPSNQPQHF